This T cell receptor beta chain is from a study of T cells in Graves' hyperthyroidism and ophthalmopathy. V lost 3 bases and J lost 0, with 12 bases in between. This CDR3 has 15 residues. From germline, CDR1 is GTSNPN and CDR2 SVGIG (reference sequence). It was RNA transcripts that yielded the amplified TCR beta CDR3 regions. During a first-round RT-PCR of the TCR CDR3, the HTBI primer set was used. MiXCR, run by TCRdb on the multiplex PCR reads, gives a single entry per CDR3 protein. The data contain some 490,000 distinct CDR3 sequences, about 16% of them singletons. At least ten counts were recorded for this clonotype.

V gene TRBV30 combines with J gene TRBJ2-1; D unclear. Specimen: blood. The origin of this receptor is a woman under 40 with Graves' ophthalmopathy. The CDR3: CAWSPPKPSYNEQFF. In nucleotides, the CDR3 is TGTGCCTGGAGCCCCCCTAAGCCCTCCTACAATGAGCAGTTCTTC. Variable domain in full (rest from reference TRBV30 and TRBJ2-1): SQTIHQWPATLVQPVGSPLSLECTVEGTSNPNLYWYRQAAGRGLQLLFYSVGIGQISSEVPQNLSASRPQDRQFILSSKKLLLSDSGFYLCAWSPPKPSYNEQFFGPGTRLTVL.